A selection of T cell receptor beta chains follows, all from one sample in a study of blood T cell repertoires in COVID-19. Libraries were prepared by immunoSEQ multiplex PCR; TCRdb keeps only in-frame clonotypes and omits some of them. The table includes 250,000 to 350,000 clones, around 85% detected once. Sequencing input: peripheral blood. The source of these receptors is a woman aged 30 to 39 who had recovered from COVID-19. Both conserved end residues are part of each CDR3. Each record gives: V gene, clone size, J gene, D gene, CDR3 DNA, CDR3 protein. D genes are given only for firm matches. Clone sizes are given selectively: once, few, many, or a class where the clone is expanded.

TRBV19	-	TRBJ1-4	TRBD1	TGTGCCAGTAGTACTTTGACAGGGCCGAGGGAAAAACTGTTTTTT	CASSTLTGPREKLFF
TRBV7-2	once	TRBJ2-3	TRBD2	TGTGCCAGCAGCTCGGGACTAGCGGGGGGAAATACGCAGTATTTT	CASSSGLAGGNTQYF
TRBV29-1	-	TRBJ1-1	-	TGCAGCGTTTTTGACAGCTGGACTGAAGCTTTCTTT	CSVFDSWTEAFF
TRBV28	-	TRBJ1-4	-	TGTGCCAGCCTAGGCGGGGGGCAGGGTAATGAAAAACTGTTTTTT	CASLGGGQGNEKLFF
TRBV9	-	TRBJ1-2	TRBD1	TGTGCCAGCAGCGCCGGACAGGAAGGCTACACCTTC	CASSAGQEGYTF
TRBV4-1	once	TRBJ1-2	TRBD1	TGCGCCAGCAGCCAAGAGTCACAGGGGAACTATGGCTACACCTTC	CASSQESQGNYGYTF
TRBV5-1	-	TRBJ2-5	-	TGCGCCAGCAGCTTGAGGCGAGGGGAGACCCAGTACTTC	CASSLRRGETQYF
TRBV6-5	-	TRBJ1-1	-	TGTGCCAGCAGTTTGCTGGCCACCAACACTGAAGCTTTCTTT	CASSLLATNTEAFF
TRBV18	-	TRBJ2-3	TRBD1	TGTGCCAGCTCACGTGGACAGGGTGGAGCAGATACGCAGTATTTT	CASSRGQGGADTQYF
TRBV12-3/TRBV12-4	-	TRBJ2-2	-	TGTGCCAGCGGTTACAGGGTTACCGGGGAGCTGTTTTTT	CASGYRVTGELFF
TRBV7-9	-	TRBJ2-3	TRBD2	TGTGCCAGCAGCACTAGCGGGGGAAGTGGGGCAGATACGCAGTATTTT	CASSTSGGSGADTQYF
TRBV11-2	once	TRBJ2-3	-	TGTGCCAGCAGCTCCGCGGGCACAGATACGCAGTATTTT	CASSSAGTDTQYF
TRBV7-2	-	TRBJ2-7	-	TGTGCCAGCAGCATAGGGGGGGAAGCCTACGAGCAGTACTTC	CASSIGGEAYEQYF
TRBV19	-	TRBJ2-2	-	TGTGCCAGTAGTATAACAGCCTCAGGAGCGGGTGGAGTCGGGGAGCTGTTTTTT	CASSITASGAGGVGELFF
TRBV30	-	TRBJ2-3	TRBD2	TGTGCCTGGGGGCGGGGGGAAGCGGATGATACGCAGTATTTT	CAWGRGEADDTQYF
TRBV27	once	TRBJ2-5	-	TGTGCCAGCAGTTTATTTCCTAGGCAGCCGGAGCAAGAGACCCAGTACTTC	CASSLFPRQPEQETQYF
TRBV2	-	TRBJ1-6	-	TGTGCCAGCAGCGCGAGCAGGGGTAATTCACCCCTCCACTTT	CASSASRGNSPLHF
TRBV19	-	TRBJ2-5	-	TGTGCCAGTAGTATGGTCAGGGGCCCCCAAGAGACCCAGTACTTC	CASSMVRGPQETQYF
TRBV28	-	TRBJ1-1	-	TGTGCCAGCAGTTATCTAGGGAGCTCAGCTTTCTTT	CASSYLGSSAFF
TRBV27	-	TRBJ1-5	-	TGTGCCAGCAGCCCCCGGGGGGGCAATCAGCCCCAGCATTTT	CASSPRGGNQPQHF
TRBV3-1/TRBV3-2	-	TRBJ2-6	TRBD1	TGTGCCAGCAGCTATCACGGGACAGCCTCTGGGGCCAACGTCCTGACTTTC	CASSYHGTASGANVLTF
TRBV23-1	-	TRBJ2-5	-	TGCGCCAGCAGTCAACCCCGATACAGGGCCAAAGAGACCCAGTACTTC	CASSQPRYRAKETQYF
TRBV3-1/TRBV3-2	-	TRBJ1-3	-	TGTGCCAGCAGCCAAGACAGGGGTACTGGAAACACCATATATTTT	CASSQDRGTGNTIYF
TRBV6-4	many	TRBJ2-3	TRBD2	TGTGCCAGCAGTGGGACTAGCGGGGGCACAGATACGCAGTATTTT	CASSGTSGGTDTQYF
TRBV6-5	-	TRBJ2-7	TRBD1	TGTGCCACCACGGGACAGTTAACTCGCGAGCAGTACTTC	CATTGQLTREQYF
TRBV6-6	-	TRBJ1-1	TRBD1	TGTGCCAGCAGCCTTAGGACAGGGGAAGCTTTCTTT	CASSLRTGEAFF
TRBV6-5	-	TRBJ1-3	-	TGTGCCAGCAGTTCTGGTTCCCTCGGAGCCATATATTTT	CASSSGSLGAIYF
TRBV28	-	TRBJ2-6	-	TGTGCCAGCCGCCAAATCAGCTCTGGGGCCAACGTCCTGACTTTC	CASRQISSGANVLTF
TRBV19	-	TRBJ1-5	-	TGTGCCAGTAGTATAGGTCCTAACAATCAGCCCCAGCATTTT	CASSIGPNNQPQHF
TRBV5-6	-	TRBJ2-1	TRBD2	TGTGCCAGCAGCTTTTTTAGCGGGAGGGCCTCTTTTAATGAGCAGTTCTTC	CASSFFSGRASFNEQFF
TRBV6-1	-	TRBJ2-5	-	TGTGCCAGCAGTGAAGATTATGTGGACAGTAAAGAGACCCAGTACTTC	CASSEDYVDSKETQYF
TRBV6-6	few	TRBJ1-5	TRBD1	TGTGCCAGTCAGACAGGGAAGCAGCCCCAGCATTTT	CASQTGKQPQHF
TRBV6-1	-	TRBJ2-1	-	TGTGCCAGCAGTGACAGGCAGGGGATCGGCAATGAGCAGTTCTTC	CASSDRQGIGNEQFF
TRBV5-5	-	TRBJ2-1	TRBD1	TGTGCCAGCAGCCAAACAGGGGGAATTTACAATGAGCAGTTCTTC	CASSQTGGIYNEQFF
TRBV5-4	many	TRBJ2-5	-	TGTGCCAGCAGGGGGCTGGAGACCCAGTACTTC	CASRGLETQYF
TRBV19	-	TRBJ2-1	-	TGTGCCAGTAGTACCTTGGACTATACCCCTGGCTACAATGAGCAGTTCTTC	CASSTLDYTPGYNEQFF
TRBV4-1	-	TRBJ2-1	TRBD2	TGCGCCAGCAGCCAATCGTCTAGCGGGATTTACAATGAGCAGTTCTTC	CASSQSSSGIYNEQFF
TRBV7-3	once	TRBJ2-2	-	TGTGCCAGCAGCTCACTAGCTTCGACCGGGGAGCTGTTTTTT	CASSSLASTGELFF
TRBV18	-	TRBJ1-2	TRBD1	TGTGCCAGCTCGCCGACTCCCCGGACAGGCGGGGGCTACACCTTC	CASSPTPRTGGGYTF
TRBV5-1	-	TRBJ2-5	-	TGCGCCAGCAGCCGATCAGGGACGGGGGTCCAAGAGACCCAGTACTTC	CASSRSGTGVQETQYF
TRBV6-4	-	TRBJ1-2	TRBD1	TGTGCCAGCAGCCTCGACAGGGGTAACTATGGCTACACCTTC	CASSLDRGNYGYTF
TRBV3-1/TRBV3-2	few	TRBJ1-6	-	TGTGCCAGCAGCCAGAACAGGCAATCTTCGAGTCCCCTCCACTTT	CASSQNRQSSSPLHF
TRBV14	-	TRBJ2-3	-	TGTGCCAGCAGCCAAGAGGCAAGAGAGGCCAGATCTAGCACAGATACGCAGTATTTT	CASSQEAREARSSTDTQYF
TRBV24-1	once	TRBJ1-2	TRBD1	TGTGCCACCAGTGACCAGGGGGGACGCTATGGCTACACCTTC	CATSDQGGRYGYTF
TRBV30	-	TRBJ2-7	TRBD1	TGTGCCTGGAGTGTGGGCAGGGGGAGTCACGAGCAGTACTTC	CAWSVGRGSHEQYF
TRBV7-9	-	TRBJ1-1	TRBD1	TGTGCCAGCAGCTTAACAGGGGGCTTAGTCACTGAAGCTTTCTTT	CASSLTGGLVTEAFF
TRBV5-1	-	TRBJ2-3	TRBD2	TGCGCCAGCAGGACTAGCGGGAGCACAGATACGCAGTATTTT	CASRTSGSTDTQYF
TRBV9	-	TRBJ2-1	TRBD2	TGTGCCAGCAGCGCGGGACCCGGGACTAGCTCCTACAATGAGCAGTTCTTC	CASSAGPGTSSYNEQFF
TRBV27	-	TRBJ2-2	TRBD2	TGTGCCAGCAGGACACTCTTTAGCGGGGGGGCTTGGACCGGGGAGCTGTTTTTT	CASRTLFSGGAWTGELFF
TRBV19	-	TRBJ1-5	TRBD1	TGTGCCAGCCGAGGGACAGGGGATAGCCATCAGCCCCAGCATTTT	CASRGTGDSHQPQHF
TRBV4-2	-	TRBJ2-1	TRBD2	TGTGCCAGCAGCCAGATACTAGCGGGGTTTCGCACTAGGTCCTACAATGAGCAGTTCTTC	CASSQILAGFRTRSYNEQFF
TRBV18	-	TRBJ1-2	TRBD1	TGTGCCAGCTCATCGGGACAGGGTAATCTAGGGTACTACACCTTC	CASSSGQGNLGYYTF
TRBV19	-	TRBJ1-5	TRBD1	TGTGCCAGTAGGGTACAGGGGGCCTCCAATCAGCCCCAGCATTTT	CASRVQGASNQPQHF
TRBV6-2/TRBV6-3	-	TRBJ2-7	-	TGTGCCAGCAGTTACTCCCTCGACGAGCAGTACTTC	CASSYSLDEQYF
TRBV6-2/TRBV6-3	-	TRBJ1-1	-	TGTGCCAGCAGTTATGGCGAGGACATGAACACTGAAGCTTTCTTT	CASSYGEDMNTEAFF
TRBV12-3/TRBV12-4	-	TRBJ2-5	-	TGTGCCAGCGCAAAGAGAGAGACCCAGTACTTC	CASAKRETQYF
TRBV14	-	TRBJ1-1	-	TGTGCCAGCAGCCATCGGAGGAACACTGAAGCTTTCTTT	CASSHRRNTEAFF
TRBV6-5	-	TRBJ2-1	TRBD1	TGTGCCAGCAGTTACTCCCCGGGACAGGGTGCGAATGAGCAGTTCTTC	CASSYSPGQGANEQFF
TRBV14	once	TRBJ2-7	-	TGTGCCAGCACCCAAGGCTGGGGAGACTACGAGCAGTACTTC	CASTQGWGDYEQYF
TRBV25-1	-	TRBJ2-2	TRBD1	TGTGCCAGCATGGGACAGGGGAACACCGGGGAGCTGTTTTTT	CASMGQGNTGELFF